This is a list of T cell receptor beta chains from one sample in a study of immune cell composition in non-small cell lung cancer. The protocol was immunoSEQ multiplex PCR, while the TCRdb copy is restricted to in-frame clones and leaves out a portion. The table includes 7,500 to 9,500 clones, around 77% detected once. Input material: non-adjacent lung tissue. Receptors were obtained from a human donor with non-small cell lung cancer. The CDR3 runs from the conserved cysteine through the conserved F or W. A D gene is named only where the DNA matches it firmly. Part of the rows lack a size; the others show once, few, many or a class for expanded clones.

J: TRBJ2-6
D: TRBD2
size: once
V: TRBV13
CDR3: CASSRRLAGLSGANVLTF
DNA: TGTGCCAGCAGCCGGAGACTAGCGGGGCTCTCTGGGGCCAACGTCCTGACTTTC

J: TRBJ2-1
D: TRBD1
size: once
V: TRBV5-6
CDR3: CASSLLGTGVVNEQFF
DNA: TGTGCCAGCAGCTTGTTGGGGACAGGGGTTGTGAATGAGCAGTTCTTC

J: TRBJ2-1
D: TRBD2
size: -
V: TRBV9
CDR3: CASSVAGTSSYNEQFF
DNA: TGTGCCAGCAGCGTAGCCGGGACTAGCTCCTACAATGAGCAGTTCTTC

J: TRBJ2-5
D: TRBD1
size: -
V: TRBV28
CDR3: CASSPPGGTGGAQYF
DNA: TGTGCCAGCAGTCCACCGGGAGGGACAGGGGGTGCCCAGTACTTC

J: TRBJ2-2
D: -
size: -
V: TRBV7-2
CDR3: CASSLAQGIGELFF
DNA: TGTGCCAGCAGCTTAGCGCAGGGGATCGGGGAGCTGTTTTTT

J: TRBJ1-5
D: -
size: -
V: TRBV30
CDR3: CAWSRGLVPNQPQHF
DNA: TGTGCCTGGAGCAGGGGACTAGTCCCTAATCAGCCCCAGCATTTT

J: TRBJ2-2
D: -
size: -
V: TRBV7-7
CDR3: CASSLGGVSTGELFF
DNA: TGTGCTAGCAGCTTAGGGGGAGTTTCCACCGGGGAGCTGTTTTTT

J: TRBJ1-2
D: -
size: -
V: TRBV5-5
CDR3: CASSLANYGYTF
DNA: TGTGCCAGCAGCCTAGCCAACTATGGCTACACCTTC

J: TRBJ2-6
D: -
size: -
V: TRBV9
CDR3: CASSFPRGRTGANVLTF
DNA: TGTGCCAGCAGCTTCCCCCGAGGAAGGACTGGGGCCAACGTCCTGACTTTC

J: TRBJ1-3
D: -
size: few
V: TRBV9
CDR3: CASSVSLTGNTIYF
DNA: TGTGCCAGCAGCGTGAGCCTAACTGGAAACACCATATATTTT

J: TRBJ2-2
D: -
size: large
V: TRBV6-5
CDR3: CASRTPQWELFF
DNA: TGTGCCAGCAGGACCCCCCAGTGGGAGCTGTTTTTT

J: TRBJ2-3
D: TRBD2
size: -
V: TRBV5-4
CDR3: CASSLRVAGVVDTQYF
DNA: TGTGCCAGCAGCCTACGAGTGGCGGGAGTAGTGGATACGCAGTATTTT

J: TRBJ1-1
D: -
size: -
V: TRBV18
CDR3: CASSPLDSPIRSTEAFF
DNA: TGTGCCAGCTCACCACTTGACAGTCCCATTCGGTCGACTGAAGCTTTCTTT

J: TRBJ2-2
D: -
size: -
V: TRBV28
CDR3: CASREGGYTGELFF
DNA: TGTGCCAGCAGGGAGGGGGGCTACACCGGGGAGCTGTTTTTT

J: TRBJ1-2
D: TRBD1
size: -
V: TRBV6-6
CDR3: CASSSLTTGGGYGYTF
DNA: TGTGCCAGCAGTTCCCTCACCACAGGGGGAGGCTATGGCTACACCTTC

J: TRBJ2-3
D: TRBD1
size: -
V: TRBV15
CDR3: CATSNFPKGASTDTQYF
DNA: TGTGCCACCAGCAATTTCCCTAAGGGGGCCAGCACAGATACGCAGTATTTT

J: TRBJ2-2
D: -
size: -
V: TRBV9
CDR3: CASSVIGDNTGELFF
DNA: TGTGCCAGCAGCGTAATCGGGGACAACACCGGGGAGCTGTTTTTT

J: TRBJ1-2
D: -
size: -
V: TRBV5-4
CDR3: CASGGQESNYGYTF
DNA: TGTGCCAGCGGCGGCCAAGAAAGTAACTATGGCTACACCTTC

J: TRBJ2-1
D: TRBD2
size: -
V: TRBV7-9
CDR3: CASSSKRLAGGYNEQFF
DNA: TGTGCCAGCAGCTCAAAACGACTAGCGGGAGGTTACAATGAGCAGTTCTTC

J: TRBJ2-7
D: -
size: -
V: TRBV6-6
CDR3: CASSYSSYEQYF
DNA: TGTGCCAGCAGTTACTCGAGCTACGAGCAGTACTTC

J: TRBJ2-5
D: TRBD2
size: -
V: TRBV7-3
CDR3: CASSTGLAEQETQYF
DNA: TGTGCCAGCAGTACAGGACTAGCGGAGCAAGAGACCCAGTACTTC

J: TRBJ1-2
D: -
size: -
V: TRBV10-3
CDR3: CAITRDTSRHYGYTF
DNA: TGTGCCATCACCCGGGACACTTCCCGACACTATGGCTACACCTTC

J: TRBJ2-5
D: -
size: -
V: TRBV7-2
CDR3: CASSLGYRIQETQYF
DNA: TGTGCCAGCAGCCTAGGGTACAGGATCCAAGAGACCCAGTACTTC

J: TRBJ1-6
D: -
size: -
V: TRBV28
CDR3: CATYEGFGSPLHF
DNA: TGTGCCACTTACGAGGGTTTCGGTTCACCCCTCCACTTT

J: TRBJ2-1
D: TRBD2
size: -
V: TRBV5-1
CDR3: CASSLTSGGATYNEQFF
DNA: TGCGCCAGCAGCCTGACTAGCGGGGGTGCGACCTACAATGAGCAGTTCTTC

J: TRBJ1-1
D: -
size: -
V: TRBV7-3
CDR3: CASSLTGNTEAFF
DNA: TGTGCCAGCAGCTTGACGGGAAACACTGAAGCTTTCTTT

J: TRBJ1-5
D: -
size: -
V: TRBV7-9
CDR3: CASSLGGDQPQHF
DNA: TGTGCCAGCAGCTTAGGGGGGGACCAGCCCCAGCATTTT

J: TRBJ2-7
D: TRBD2
size: -
V: TRBV2
CDR3: CASSVGLAQTYEQYF
DNA: TGTGCCAGCAGTGTTGGACTAGCGCAGACCTACGAGCAGTACTTC

J: TRBJ1-1
D: -
size: -
V: TRBV7-9
CDR3: CASSPQGKNTEAFF
DNA: TGTGCCAGCAGTCCCCAGGGGAAGAACACTGAAGCTTTCTTT

J: TRBJ1-2
D: -
size: few
V: TRBV6-6
CDR3: CASSLDRFYGYTF
DNA: TGTGCCAGCAGCCTCGACAGGTTCTATGGCTACACCTTC

J: TRBJ1-1
D: TRBD1
size: -
V: TRBV7-8
CDR3: CASSLGTGWAEAFF
DNA: TGTGCCAGCAGCTTAGGGACAGGGTGGGCTGAAGCTTTCTTT

J: TRBJ1-3
D: -
size: -
V: TRBV19
CDR3: CASTPQWGGGNTIYF
DNA: TGTGCCAGTACCCCTCAGTGGGGAGGTGGAAACACCATATATTTT

J: TRBJ1-1
D: -
size: few
V: TRBV6-6
CDR3: CASRGGQNTEAFF
DNA: TGTGCCAGCAGGGGGGGGCAGAACACTGAAGCTTTCTTT

J: TRBJ1-1
D: -
size: few
V: TRBV5-6
CDR3: CASSYGGADKGAFF
DNA: TGTGCCAGCAGCTACGGAGGGGCCGACAAGGGAGCTTTCTTT

J: TRBJ2-1
D: TRBD1
size: -
V: TRBV5-1
CDR3: CASSDRTGQSKSSYNEQFF
DNA: TGCGCCAGCAGCGACCGGACAGGGCAATCTAAAAGCTCCTACAATGAGCAGTTCTTC

J: TRBJ2-3
D: -
size: -
V: TRBV27
CDR3: CASSLSSGRITDTQYF
DNA: TGTGCCAGCAGTTTAAGTAGTGGGCGGATCACAGATACGCAGTATTTT

J: TRBJ2-1
D: -
size: -
V: TRBV9
CDR3: CASSVESGYEQFF
DNA: TGTGCCAGCAGCGTAGAGTCGGGCTATGAGCAGTTCTTC

J: TRBJ2-7
D: -
size: -
V: TRBV5-1
CDR3: CASSLGTATAYEQYF
DNA: TGCGCCAGCAGCTTGGGGACCGCCACAGCCTACGAGCAGTACTTC

J: TRBJ1-2
D: -
size: -
V: TRBV7-9
CDR3: CASSLEGSGHGYTF
DNA: TGTGCCAGCAGCTTAGAAGGGTCAGGGCACGGCTACACCTTC

J: TRBJ1-6
D: -
size: -
V: TRBV21-1
CDR3: CASSPIRVHNSPLHF
DNA: TGTGCCAGCAGCCCAATCAGGGTACATAATTCACCCCTCCACTTT

J: TRBJ1-2
D: -
size: -
V: TRBV10-3
CDR3: CAISPVGGLDYGYTF
DNA: TGTGCCATCAGTCCGGTGGGGGGGCTTGACTATGGCTACACCTTC

J: TRBJ2-7
D: -
size: once
V: TRBV27
CDR3: CASSWTDDTQQYF
DNA: TGTGCCAGCAGTTGGACGGACGATACCCAACAGTACTTC

J: TRBJ1-3
D: -
size: -
V: TRBV6-1
CDR3: CASSESGRSGNTIYF
DNA: TGTGCCAGCAGTGAATCGGGAAGGTCTGGAAACACCATATATTTT

J: TRBJ1-6
D: TRBD1
size: -
V: TRBV7-2
CDR3: CASRELGQMNSPLHF
DNA: TGTGCCAGCAGAGAACTGGGACAGATGAATTCACCCCTCCACTTT

J: TRBJ1-2
D: TRBD1
size: medium-sized
V: TRBV29-1
CDR3: CSVGGGDYGYTF
DNA: TGCAGCGTTGGAGGGGGCGACTATGGCTACACCTTC

J: TRBJ2-1
D: -
size: -
V: TRBV7-8
CDR3: CASSPHVTNEQFF
DNA: TGTGCCAGCAGCCCACATGTGACCAATGAGCAGTTCTTC

J: TRBJ2-7
D: -
size: -
V: TRBV11-2
CDR3: CASSPDTTPYEQYF
DNA: TGTGCCAGCAGCCCCGACACAACTCCCTACGAGCAGTACTTC

J: TRBJ2-1
D: TRBD2
size: -
V: TRBV11-2
CDR3: CASSSPRAGGRGGEQFF
DNA: TGTGCCAGCAGCTCCCCTCGGGCGGGGGGGCGTGGAGGTGAGCAGTTCTTC

J: TRBJ2-2
D: TRBD2
size: -
V: TRBV5-6
CDR3: CASSSSGGNTGELFF
DNA: TGTGCCAGCAGCTCTAGCGGGGGGAACACCGGGGAGCTGTTTTTT

J: TRBJ1-5
D: -
size: -
V: TRBV5-1
CDR3: CASSGGEEGQPQHF
DNA: TGCGCCAGCAGCGGGGGCGAGGAGGGTCAGCCCCAGCATTTT